Following are 29 T cell receptor beta chains from one sample sequenced in a study of T cell repertoires and HLA-DP antigens. Using immunoSEQ multiplex PCR, the repertoire was profiled, and TCRdb retains in-frame clones only, with some absent. The sample holds roughly 120,000 clones; roughly 92% are singletons and the top ten take about 0.3%. For these receptors, no antigen is known. The sample was CD4+ T cells from PBMCs. These receptors were obtained from a young woman in good health and CMV-seronegative.

This chain uses TRBV9 with TRBJ2-1; D gene ambiguous. Trimming removed 4 bases at V and 7 bases at J, with 12 bases between. CDR3 length: 13 residues. The germline V gene has CDR1 SGDLS and CDR2 YYNGEE. CDR3 in DNA: TGTGCCAGCAGCCCTTCTTTGGTTAATGAGCAGTTCTTC. It translates to CASSPSLVNEQFF.

V and J are TRBV5-1 and TRBJ1-4; maybe TRBD1 (6 bases). Trimming shortened V by 1 base and J by 2 bases, and 18 bases separated the two germline ends. Germline V gives CDR1 SGHRS, CDR2 YFSETQ. This CDR3 comprises 18 residues. The CDR3 DNA reads TGCGCCAGCAGCTTGCTAAGGGGGGAAGTTGCGACTAATGAAAAACTGTTTTTT. Translated: CASSLLRGEVATNEKLFF. The full variable domain, its missing parts supplied by reference TRBV5-1 and TRBJ1-4, is KAGVTQTPRYLIKTRGQQVTLSCSPISGHRSVSWYQQTPGQGLQFLFEYFSETQRNKGNFPGRFSGRQFSNSRSEMNVSTLELGDSALYLCASSLLRGEVATNEKLFFGSGTQLSVL.

In DNA, the CDR3 is TGTGCCAGCCTGGGACGGAGCTCCTACGAGCAGTACTTC. Amino acids: CASLGRSSYEQYF. The chain combines TRBV2 with TRBJ2-5, with D possibly called TRBD1 or TRBD2 (5 bases each). The end of the DNA fits TRBJ2-7 better, so the J call may be wrong. Germline loops: CDR1 SNHLY, CDR2 FYNNEI. The CDR3 totals 13 residues.

CDR3 DNA sequence: TGTGCCAGCAGCCCCCGGACATGGGTGGCTGGAAACACCATATATTTT. Amino acids: CASSPRTWVAGNTIYF. V usage is TRBV28 and J usage is TRBJ1-3; TRBD1 is a possible D gene (5 bases). The CDR3 length is 16 residues. V shed 6 bases and J shed 2 bases, with 17 bases lying between them. Per germline, CDR1 MDHEN and CDR2 SYDVKM.

V usage is TRBV28 and J usage is TRBJ2-7, with TRBD1 matching 7 bases. CDR1 and CDR2 from the germline V gene are MDHEN and SYDVKM. V lost 4 bases to trimming and J lost 3 bases; unmatched junction nucleotides: 6. This CDR3 spans 14 amino acids. This CDR3 reads CASSSGQTLYEQYF. CDR3 DNA sequence: TGTGCCAGCAGTTCGGGACAGACCCTCTACGAGCAGTACTTC.

The V call is TRBV19, the J call TRBJ2-1; 7 bases agree with TRBD1. The length of the CDR3 is 14 residues. Losses at the gene ends were 8 bases for V and 7 bases for J; bases not matched to a gene: 11. Looked up from germline, CDR1 is LNHDA and CDR2 is SQIVND (reference sequence). CDR3 nucleotides: TGTGCCAGTGTGGCCAGGGGGATAAAAAATGAGCAGTTCTTC. Translation gives CASVARGIKNEQFF.

This chain joins TRBV5-6 and TRBJ1-2; D is undetermined. This CDR3 region has 15 residues. Germline CDR1 reads SGHDT; CDR2 reads YYEEEE. The V end lost 2 bases, the J end lost 4 bases, and 15 bases lay between the germline ends. CDR3 nucleotide sequence: TGTGCCAGCAGCTTTCGTGATTATAACTCCTATGGCTACACCTTC. Its protein product is CASSFRDYNSYGYTF.

The CDR3, as DNA: TGTGCCAGCAGTTCTCTTAGAGGGAGTGTCACCGGGGAGCTGTTTTTT. It translates to CASSSLRGSVTGELFF. V is TRBV5-5 and J is TRBJ2-2; TRBD2 might be the D (5 bases). V dropped 5 bases and J dropped 4 bases, with 18 bases sitting between them. The CDR3 loop spans 16 amino acids. Germline assignment: CDR1 SGHKS and CDR2 YYEKEE (reference sequence). Variable domain in full (rest from reference TRBV5-5 and TRBJ2-2): DAGVTQSPTHLIKTRGQQVTLRCSPISGHKSVSWYQQVLGQGPQFIFQYYEKEERGRGNFPDRFSARQFPNYSSELNVNALLLGDSALYLCASSSLRGSVTGELFFGEGSRLTVL.

The rearrangement links TRBV5-4 to TRBJ2-1; 7 bases map to TRBD1. The junction had 11 bases not matched to a gene; V was cut back by 4 bases and J by 4 bases. The CDR3 consists of 16 residues. Germline CDR1 and CDR2: SGHNT and YYREEE (reference sequence). The CDR3 loop reads CASSASSGQSYNEQFF. CDR3 DNA sequence: TGTGCCAGCAGCGCGAGCTCGGGACAGAGTTACAATGAGCAGTTCTTC.

The chain joins TRBV9 to TRBJ2-5; TRBD2 matches 8 bases. The V segment lost 4 bases and the J segment 5 bases; nucleotides outside the gene matches: 7. The CDR3 spans 14 residues. In germline, CDR1 is SGDLS, CDR2 YYNGEE. The CDR3 DNA reads as TGTGCCAGCAGCCTCGGACTAGCAGGGGAGACCCAGTACTTC. As protein: CASSLGLAGETQYF.

The chain has TRBV7-3 and TRBJ2-2, with TRBD2 as a possible D gene (5 bases). Germline V gives CDR1 SGHTA, CDR2 FQGTGA. Deletions cut 5 bases from V and 1 base from J, with 11 bases between. The CDR3 is made up of 15 amino acids. The CDR3 is CASSPQAGNTGELFF. CDR3 sequence (DNA): TGTGCCAGCAGCCCTCAGGCGGGGAACACCGGGGAGCTGTTTTTT.

This chain connects TRBV7-8 to TRBJ2-3; 7 bases map to TRBD1. This CDR3 is built from 11 residues. J gave up 10 bases and V 5 bases, and 3 bases lay outside the gene matches. Germline assignment: CDR1 SGHVS and CDR2 FQNEAQ. This chain's CDR3 is CASSHGTAQYF. CDR3 bases: TGTGCCAGCAGCCACGGGACAGCGCAGTATTTT. The full variable domain, its missing parts supplied by reference TRBV7-8 and TRBJ2-3, is GAGVSQSPRYKVAKRGQDVALRCDPISGHVSLFWYQQALGQGPEFLTYFQNEAQLDKSGLPSDRFFAERPEGSVSTLKIQRTQQEDSAVYLCASSHGTAQYFGPGTRLTVL.

The chain recombines TRBV5-1 with TRBJ2-1; 7 nucleotides agree with TRBD2. Trimming took 0 bases from V and 8 from J; bases not matched to a gene: 8. This CDR3 comprises 15 residues. CDR1 SGHRS and CDR2 YFSETQ come from the germline V gene. The CDR3 sequence: CASSLVVGGPDEQFF. The CDR3 DNA is TGCGCCAGCAGCTTGGTGGTGGGAGGGCCGGATGAGCAGTTCTTC.

The V gene is TRBV5-8, the J gene TRBJ1-1; 9 bases agree with TRBD1. Germline values: CDR1 SGHTS, CDR2 YDEGEE. V was clipped by 4 bases and J by 5 bases; unmatched bases: 6. This CDR3 region has 14 residues. CDR3: CASSGGTGKTEAFF. In DNA, the CDR3 is TGTGCCAGCAGCGGAGGGACAGGGAAGACTGAAGCTTTCTTT.

This chain joins TRBV27 and TRBJ2-3; TRBD1 agrees at 9 bases. CDR1 and CDR2 (germline): MNHEY, SMNVEV (reference sequence). CDR3 length: 15 amino acids. V lost 4 bases and J lost 3; bases outside the gene matches: 5. The CDR3 coding sequence is TGTGCCAGCAGTTCGGGACAGGGTAGAACAGATACGCAGTATTTT. Amino acids: CASSSGQGRTDTQYF.

The rearrangement uses TRBV19 and TRBJ2-7, with 7 nucleotides matching TRBD1. The CDR3 has 13 amino acids. V was pared by 8 bases and J by 4 bases, with 8 bases of the junction left unmatched. Per the germline V gene, CDR1 is LNHDA and CDR2 is SQIVND (reference sequence). Written as DNA, the CDR3 is TGTGCCAGTCGACCGGGACAGCAATACGAGCAGTACTTC. Translation: CASRPGQQYEQYF.

This clone occurred a few times. V and J are TRBV20-1 and TRBJ1-2; D is possibly TRBD1 (5 bases). This CDR3 region has 11 residues. Germline lookup yields CDR1 DFQATT and CDR2 SNEGSKA (reference sequence). The V end was cut by 6 bases, the J end by 7 bases, with 12 bases between. The DNA for the CDR3 is TGCAGTGCCAGGGAGAAAGGTGGCTACACCTTC. Translated: CSAREKGGYTF.

The genes are TRBV7-4 and TRBJ2-7; D is unresolved. V was clipped by 6 bases and J by 2 bases, with 17 bases between them. Germline CDR1 is SGHVT and CDR2 is SQSDAQ. The CDR3 extends over 15 amino acids. The CDR3 region is CASSSRTSPTYEQYV. CDR3 coding DNA: TGTGCCAGCAGTTCTAGGACCAGTCCCACCTACGAGCAGTACGTC.

The CDR3 bases are TGCGCCAGCAGCTTGGGGCAGGGGGAGGATGGCTACACCTTC. It encodes CASSLGQGEDGYTF. This sequence joins TRBV5-1 and TRBJ1-2; TRBD1 aligns across 7 bases. V was clipped by 0 bases and J by 6 bases; unmatched bases: 5. Germline-derived CDR1 and CDR2 are SGHRS and YFSETQ. The CDR3 is 14 amino acids.

A single count supports this clone. This chain connects TRBV5-1 to TRBJ1-2; maybe TRBD1 (5 bases). CDR1 and CDR2 from the germline V gene are SGHRS and YFSETQ. The ends were cut back, 4 bases at V and 8 bases at J, with 12 bases in the middle. This CDR3 comprises 12 residues. CDR3 sequence (DNA): TGCGCCAGCAGCCTGGGGCCGGGGGGCTACACCTTC. This codes for CASSLGPGGYTF.

The chain joins TRBV7-2 to TRBJ2-3; no firm D call. Germline loops: CDR1 SGHTA, CDR2 FQGNSA. There are 16 residues in the CDR3. V lost 2 bases and J 3 bases, leaving 15 bases between the germline ends. The CDR3 DNA reads TGTGCCAGCAGCTTAAAAGCTATTTACACGACAGATACGCAGTATTTT. As protein: CASSLKAIYTTDTQYF.

V is TRBV4-1 and J is TRBJ1-1, with D perhaps TRBD1 (5 bases). The length of the CDR3 is 16 residues. Trimming left V 2 bases short and J 3 bases short, with 16 bases between. The germline V gene encodes CDR1 MGHRA and CDR2 YSYEKL. CDR3 loop: CASSQTFRGDHTEAFF. The CDR3 DNA reads as TGCGCCAGCAGCCAAACATTCCGGGGGGACCACACTGAAGCTTTCTTT.

This sequence joins TRBV18 and TRBJ2-3; 9 bases match TRBD1. Per germline, CDR1 KGHSH and CDR2 LQKENI. The CDR3 is 15 residues long. The ends lost 2 bases at V and 1 base at J; junction bases unmatched: 1. The CDR3 coding sequence is TGTGCCAGCTCACCAGACAGGGGGGGCACAGATACGCAGTATTTT. This translates into CASSPDRGGTDTQYF.

The genes are TRBV5-4 and TRBJ2-5; tentatively, D is TRBD1 (6 bases). The length of the CDR3 is 14 residues. Trimming stripped 4 bases from V and 2 bases from J, with 12 bases between. Per germline, CDR1 SGHNT and CDR2 YYREEE (reference sequence). Written as DNA, the CDR3 is TGTGCCAGCAGCCGGACAGTTTATCAAGAGACCCAGTACTTC. Its protein is CASSRTVYQETQYF.

The V and J genes are TRBV7-2 and TRBJ1-6; D not certain. The CDR3 is made up of 14 amino acids. Looked up from germline, CDR1 is SGHTA and CDR2 is FQGNSA. The germline V and J ends were trimmed by 0 bases and 7 bases, with 7 bases remaining between them. The CDR3 DNA sequence: TGTGCCAGCAGCTTAGCAGGGATGAATTCACCCCTCCACTTT. Its translation: CASSLAGMNSPLHF.

CDR3 coding DNA: TGTGCCAGCAGCCCCACTCATTACAGGGGAACTTACAATGAGCAGTTCTTC. This gives the protein CASSPTHYRGTYNEQFF. V usage is TRBV28 and J usage is TRBJ2-1; 7 bases align to TRBD1. V lost 6 bases, J lost 4 bases, and 15 bases stayed unmatched. This CDR3 spans 17 amino acids. CDR1 is MDHEN, CDR2 SYDVKM, per germline.

The rearrangement joins TRBV5-1 to TRBJ1-4; D is uncertain. Germline V gives CDR1 SGHRS, CDR2 YFSETQ. This CDR3 has 14 amino acids. The V end was cut by 0 bases, the J end by 8 bases, with 11 bases between. In DNA, the CDR3 is TGCGCCAGCAGCTTGGCCACTCAGCCAGAAAAACTGTTTTTT. Encoded protein: CASSLATQPEKLFF. The whole variable domain, remainder taken from reference TRBV5-1 and TRBJ1-4, is KAGVTQTPRYLIKTRGQQVTLSCSPISGHRSVSWYQQTPGQGLQFLFEYFSETQRNKGNFPGRFSGRQFSNSRSEMNVSTLELGDSALYLCASSLATQPEKLFFGSGTQLSVL.

The chain recombines TRBV2 with TRBJ2-3; D not resolved. Germline V CDR1 and CDR2: SNHLY, FYNNEI. V was pared by 11 bases and J by 9 bases, with 15 bases between. The CDR3 extends over 11 amino acids. The CDR3 DNA reads TGTGCCTCAAGGAACCTACCGACGCAGTATTTT. Translating it yields CASRNLPTQYF.

The J gene is TRBJ1-5, the V gene TRBV5-8; TRBD1 might be the D (6 bases). CDR1 SGHTS and CDR2 YDEGEE come from the germline V gene. The ends were cut back, 2 bases at V and 5 bases at J, with 17 bases in the middle. This CDR3 contains 16 residues. In nucleotides, the CDR3 is TGTGCCAGCAGCTTTCTTCGTCAGGGGAAAGATCAGCCCCAGCATTTT. As protein: CASSFLRQGKDQPQHF.